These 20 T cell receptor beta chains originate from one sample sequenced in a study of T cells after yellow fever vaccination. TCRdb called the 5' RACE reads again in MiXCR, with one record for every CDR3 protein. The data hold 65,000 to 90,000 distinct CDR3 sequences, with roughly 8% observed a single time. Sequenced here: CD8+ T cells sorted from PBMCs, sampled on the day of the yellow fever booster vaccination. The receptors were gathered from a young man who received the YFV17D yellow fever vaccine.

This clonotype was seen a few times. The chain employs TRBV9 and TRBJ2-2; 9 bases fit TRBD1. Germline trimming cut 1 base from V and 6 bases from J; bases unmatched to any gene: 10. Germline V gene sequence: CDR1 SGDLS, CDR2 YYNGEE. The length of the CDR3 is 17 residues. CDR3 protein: CASSVYSGTGYPGELFF. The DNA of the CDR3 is TGTGCCAGCAGCGTATACTCCGGGACAGGGTATCCCGGGGAGCTGTTTTTT.

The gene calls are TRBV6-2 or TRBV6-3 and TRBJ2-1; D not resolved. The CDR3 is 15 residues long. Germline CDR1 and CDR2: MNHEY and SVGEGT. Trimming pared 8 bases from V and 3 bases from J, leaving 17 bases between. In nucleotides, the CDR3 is TGTGCCAGCTCGACTCTCACCCCAGGCTACAATGAGCAGTTCTTC. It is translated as CASSTLTPGYNEQFF.

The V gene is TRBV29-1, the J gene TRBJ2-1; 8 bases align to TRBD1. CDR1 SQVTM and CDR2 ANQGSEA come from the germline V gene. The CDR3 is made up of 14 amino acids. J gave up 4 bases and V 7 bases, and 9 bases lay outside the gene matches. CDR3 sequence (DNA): TGCAGCGCCAACGACAGGGGATCATACAATGAGCAGTTCTTC. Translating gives CSANDRGSYNEQFF.

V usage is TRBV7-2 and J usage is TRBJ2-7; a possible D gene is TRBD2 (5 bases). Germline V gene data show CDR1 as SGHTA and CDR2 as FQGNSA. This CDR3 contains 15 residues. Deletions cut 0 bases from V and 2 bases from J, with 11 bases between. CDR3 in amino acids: CASSLAGDSTYEQYF. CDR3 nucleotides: TGTGCCAGCAGCTTAGCGGGAGATAGCACCTACGAGCAGTACTTC. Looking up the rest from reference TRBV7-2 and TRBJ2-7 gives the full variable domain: GAGVSQSPSNKVTEKGKDVELRCDPISGHTALYWYRQSLGQGLEFLIYFQGNSAPDKSGLPSDRFSAERTGGSVSTLTIQRTQQEDSAVYLCASSLAGDSTYEQYFGPGTRLTVT.

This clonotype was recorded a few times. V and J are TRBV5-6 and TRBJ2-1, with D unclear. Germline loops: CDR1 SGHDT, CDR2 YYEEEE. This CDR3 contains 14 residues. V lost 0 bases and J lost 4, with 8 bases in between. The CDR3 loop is CASSLGGVYNEQFF. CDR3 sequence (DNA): TGTGCCAGCAGCTTGGGTGGCGTTTACAATGAGCAGTTCTTC. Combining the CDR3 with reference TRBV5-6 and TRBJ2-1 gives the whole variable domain DAGVTQSPTHLIKTRGQQVTLRCSPKSGHDTVSWYQQALGQGPQFIFQYYEEEERQRGNFPDRFSGHQFPNYSSELNVNALLLGDSALYLCASSLGGVYNEQFFGPGTRLTVL.

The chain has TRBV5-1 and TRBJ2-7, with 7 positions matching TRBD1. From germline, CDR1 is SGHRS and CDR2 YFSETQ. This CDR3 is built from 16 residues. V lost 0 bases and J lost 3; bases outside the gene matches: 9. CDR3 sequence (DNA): TGCGCCAGCAGCTTGGGGGACAGCCGACCTAACTACGAGCAGTACTTC. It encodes CASSLGDSRPNYEQYF.

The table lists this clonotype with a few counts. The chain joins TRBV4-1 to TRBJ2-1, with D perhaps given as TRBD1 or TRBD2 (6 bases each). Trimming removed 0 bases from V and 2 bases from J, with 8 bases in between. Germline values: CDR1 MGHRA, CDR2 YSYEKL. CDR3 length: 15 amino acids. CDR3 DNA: TGCGCCAGCAGCCAAGATCGGGGGCCCTACAATGAGCAGTTCTTC. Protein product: CASSQDRGPYNEQFF.

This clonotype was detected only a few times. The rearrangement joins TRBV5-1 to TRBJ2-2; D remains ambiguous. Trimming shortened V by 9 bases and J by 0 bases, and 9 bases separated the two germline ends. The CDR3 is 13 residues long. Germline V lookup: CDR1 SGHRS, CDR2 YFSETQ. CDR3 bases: TGCGCCACCCGGCCCACGAACACCGGGGAGCTGTTTTTT. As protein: CATRPTNTGELFF.

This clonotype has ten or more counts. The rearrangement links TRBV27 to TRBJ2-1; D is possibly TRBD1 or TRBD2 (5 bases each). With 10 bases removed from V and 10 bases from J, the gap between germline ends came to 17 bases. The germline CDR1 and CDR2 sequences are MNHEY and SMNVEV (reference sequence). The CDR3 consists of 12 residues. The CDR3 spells CATATGTHEQFF. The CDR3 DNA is TGTGCCACCGCGACTGGGACCCACGAGCAGTTCTTC.

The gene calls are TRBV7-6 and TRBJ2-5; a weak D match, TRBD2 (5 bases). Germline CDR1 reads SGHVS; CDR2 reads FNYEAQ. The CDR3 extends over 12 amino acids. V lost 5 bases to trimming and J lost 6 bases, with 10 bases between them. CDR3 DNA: TGTGCCAGCAGCGGGGAGTCGAAGACCCAGTACTTC. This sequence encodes CASSGESKTQYF.

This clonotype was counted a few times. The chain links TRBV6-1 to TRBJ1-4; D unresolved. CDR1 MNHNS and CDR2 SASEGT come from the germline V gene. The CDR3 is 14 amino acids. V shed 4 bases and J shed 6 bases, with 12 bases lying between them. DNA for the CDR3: TGTGCCAGCAGTGCCGCCGAGGACTATGAAAAACTGTTTTTT. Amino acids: CASSAAEDYEKLFF.

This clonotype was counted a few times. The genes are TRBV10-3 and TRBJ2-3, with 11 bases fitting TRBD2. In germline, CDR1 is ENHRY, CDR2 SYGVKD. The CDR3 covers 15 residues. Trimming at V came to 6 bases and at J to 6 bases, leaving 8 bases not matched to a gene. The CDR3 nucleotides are TGTGCCATCAGCCCCGGGACTAGCGGCCCCGATACGCAGTATTTT. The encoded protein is CAISPGTSGPDTQYF.

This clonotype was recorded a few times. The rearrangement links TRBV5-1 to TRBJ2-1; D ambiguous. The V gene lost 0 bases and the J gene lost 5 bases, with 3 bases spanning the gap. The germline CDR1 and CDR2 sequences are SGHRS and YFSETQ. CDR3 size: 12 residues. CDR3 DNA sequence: TGCGCCAGCAGCTTGGACAACAATGAGCAGTTCTTC. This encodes CASSLDNNEQFF.

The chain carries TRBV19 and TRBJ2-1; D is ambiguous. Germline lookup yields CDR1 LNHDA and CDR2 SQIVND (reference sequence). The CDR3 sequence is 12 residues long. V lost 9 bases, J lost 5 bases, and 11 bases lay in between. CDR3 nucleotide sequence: TGTGCCAGCGGGTCTGGGGACAATGAGCAGTTCTTC. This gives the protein CASGSGDNEQFF.

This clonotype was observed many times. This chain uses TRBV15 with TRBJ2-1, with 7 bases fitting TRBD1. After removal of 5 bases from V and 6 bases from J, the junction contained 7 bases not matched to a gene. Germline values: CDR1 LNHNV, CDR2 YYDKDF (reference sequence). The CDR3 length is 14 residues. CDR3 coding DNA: TGTGCCACCAGCTCCCGGGACAGACTCAATGAGCAGTTCTTC. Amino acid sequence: CATSSRDRLNEQFF.

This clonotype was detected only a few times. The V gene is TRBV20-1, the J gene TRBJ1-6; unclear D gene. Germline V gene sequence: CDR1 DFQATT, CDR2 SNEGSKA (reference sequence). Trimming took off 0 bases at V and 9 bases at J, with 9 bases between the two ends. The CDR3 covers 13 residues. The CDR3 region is CSAREVFGSPLHF. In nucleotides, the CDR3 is TGCAGTGCTAGAGAGGTTTTTGGTTCACCCCTCCACTTT.

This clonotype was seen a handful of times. The chain's CDR3 is CASSILGNDPDEQYF. In DNA, the CDR3 is TGTGCCAGTAGTATCTTAGGGAACGATCCGGACGAGCAGTACTTC. This sequence joins TRBV19 and TRBJ2-7; D is unclear. Trimming removed 3 bases at V and 5 bases at J, with 17 bases between. The V gene's germline CDR1 is LNHDA and CDR2 SQIVND (reference sequence). CDR3 length: 15 amino acids.

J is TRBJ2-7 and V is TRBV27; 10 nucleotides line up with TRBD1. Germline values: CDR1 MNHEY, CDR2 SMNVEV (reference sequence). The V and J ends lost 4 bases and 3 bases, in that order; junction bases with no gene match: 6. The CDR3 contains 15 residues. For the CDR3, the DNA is TGTGCCAGCAGTTCCCTCCGGGACAGGGGCTACGAGCAGTACTTC. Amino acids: CASSSLRDRGYEQYF.

DNA of the CDR3: TGTGCCAGCAGCTTGAGGCAGGGAGCCTACAATGAGCAGTTCTTC. Protein: CASSLRQGAYNEQFF. The chain links TRBV5-5 to TRBJ2-1; D may match TRBD1 or TRBD2 (5 bases each). Germline V CDR1 and CDR2: SGHKS, YYEKEE (reference sequence). This CDR3 comprises 15 residues. The ends were cut back, 1 base at V and 2 bases at J, with 10 bases in the middle.

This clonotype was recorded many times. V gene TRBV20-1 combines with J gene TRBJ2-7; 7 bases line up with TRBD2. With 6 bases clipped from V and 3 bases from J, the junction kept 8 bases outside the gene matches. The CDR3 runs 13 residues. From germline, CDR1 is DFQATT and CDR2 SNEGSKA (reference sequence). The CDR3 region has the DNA TGCAGTGCGGATGGACTAGTTAACTACGAGCAGTACTTC. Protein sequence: CSADGLVNYEQYF.